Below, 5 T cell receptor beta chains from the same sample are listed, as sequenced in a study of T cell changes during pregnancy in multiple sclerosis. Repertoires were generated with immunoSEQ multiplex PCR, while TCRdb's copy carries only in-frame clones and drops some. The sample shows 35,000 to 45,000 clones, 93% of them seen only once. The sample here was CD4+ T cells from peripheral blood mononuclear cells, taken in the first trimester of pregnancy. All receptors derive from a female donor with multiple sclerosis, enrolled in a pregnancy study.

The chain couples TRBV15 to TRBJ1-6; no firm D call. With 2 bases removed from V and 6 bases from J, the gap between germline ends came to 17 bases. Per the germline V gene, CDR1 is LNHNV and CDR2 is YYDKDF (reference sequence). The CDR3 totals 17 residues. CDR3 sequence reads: CATSRSLRAGFNSPLHF. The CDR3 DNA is TGTGCCACCAGCAGAAGTCTTCGGGCGGGATTTAATTCACCCCTCCACTTT.

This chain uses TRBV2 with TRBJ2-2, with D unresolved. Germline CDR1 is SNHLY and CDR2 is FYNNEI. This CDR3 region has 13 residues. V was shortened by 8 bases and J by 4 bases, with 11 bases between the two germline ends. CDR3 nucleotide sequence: TGTGCCAGCCCCACGGCGGTCACCGGGGAGCTGTTTTTT. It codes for CASPTAVTGELFF.

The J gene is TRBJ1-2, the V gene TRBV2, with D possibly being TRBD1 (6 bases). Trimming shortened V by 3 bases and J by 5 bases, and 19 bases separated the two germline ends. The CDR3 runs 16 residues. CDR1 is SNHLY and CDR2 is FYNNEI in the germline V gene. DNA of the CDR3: TGTGCCAGCAGTGAGGGGGCTATGGCAGGTCGTTATGGCTACACCTTC. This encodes CASSEGAMAGRYGYTF. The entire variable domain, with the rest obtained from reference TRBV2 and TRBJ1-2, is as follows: EPEVTQTPSHQVTQMGQEVILRCVPISNHLYFYWYRQILGQKVEFLVSFYNNEISEKSEIFDDQFSVERPDGSNFTLKIRSTKLEDSAMYFCASSEGAMAGRYGYTFGSGTRLTVV.

CDR3 coding DNA: TGTGCCAGCAGTTACTCGGCTTTCGGGGGGAGCACTGAAGCTTTCTTT. Its protein is CASSYSAFGGSTEAFF. The rearrangement uses TRBV6-5 and TRBJ1-1; D might be TRBD1 (5 bases). Germline values: CDR1 MNHEY, CDR2 SVGAGI. CDR3 length equals 16 residues. Trimming cost V 0 bases and J 4 bases, with 15 bases left between them.

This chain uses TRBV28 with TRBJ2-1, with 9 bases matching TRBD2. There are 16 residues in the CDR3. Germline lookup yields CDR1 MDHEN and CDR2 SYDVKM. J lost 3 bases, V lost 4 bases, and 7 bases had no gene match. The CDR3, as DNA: TGTGCCAGCAGTTCGGGACTAGCAACCCACTACAATGAGCAGTTCTTC. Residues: CASSSGLATHYNEQFF.